This T cell receptor beta chain was identified during a study of blood T cell repertoires in COVID-19 (dated by TCRdb to 2018 to 2020). About the study as a whole: Collaborator samples came from the United States, Italy and Spain and covered acute and convalescent phases of COVID-19. The material from the prospective study consisted of cDNA or gDNA derived from T cells, B-cell-depleted T cells, or PBMCs. The dataset comprised deeply sampled blood TCRbeta repertoires from subjects exposed to, actively infected with, or recovered from COVID-19. The repertoires were released in a freely available public database intended as a resource for research on the immune response to SARS-CoV-2. Samples were obtained from the ongoing ImmuneRACE study (first 160 participants) and from 1,200 or so subjects provided by 6 global collaborators. A de-identified subject ID, COVID-19 status, age in years and sex were almost always included in the sample metadata. Where available, HLA class I and class II types were obtained from metadata supplied by the sample provider rather than from assay-based typing. The investigation overall reported the following: Clinical and demographic metadata were provided uncurated, with the amount varying by source and participant.

TCRbeta CDR3 regions were amplified from genomic DNA using the immunoSEQ Assay, a bias-controlled multiplex PCR. On the study's bioinformatics: Within the assay, amplification of reference gene primers was used to estimate how many nucleated cells each sample contained. To quantify the absolute abundance of each unique TCRbeta CDR3 rearrangement, sequence reads were collapsed and filtered. Productive Simpson clonality was computed per sample as the square root of Simpson's diversity index over productive rearrangements. TCRdb holds this immuneACCESS table with in-frame rearrangements only. Some clones are missing; in checked studies, unresolved V genes explain under half, and the rest has no known cause. That table is the source of V, J and clone size, and D and trimming were worked out from the DNA. Present in this sample are 100,000 or so clones, over 80% of which were seen just once. The ten largest make up approximately 20% of the sample.

V drops 3 bases and J drops 1 base, leaving 10 bases in between. The germline V gene (reference sequence) gives CDR1 as LNHDA and CDR2 as SQIVND. Counted from cysteine to phenylalanine, this CDR3 has 14 amino acids. Just the 42-base CDR3 DNA is kept, in frame starting at base 1. Each collaborating institution followed its own protocols to collect whole blood in K2EDTA tubes. For TCRbeta analysis, collaborator samples were shipped as frozen whole blood, as isolated PBMCs, or as DNA extracted from either sample type. Notes on this clone: Its antigen target is currently unknown. Base qualities are missing; no much larger clone stands one base away.

This sequence uses TRBV19 and TRBJ2-7, with TRBD1 as a weak D call on 6 bases. This receptor was identified in a man older than 75 with acute or convalescent COVID-19. Sample: peripheral blood. The CDR3 in this case is CASSMGTGSYEQYF. The DNA is as follows: TGTGCCAGTAGTATGGGCACAGGGTCCTACGAGCAGTACTTC. The entire variable domain, with the stretches around the CDR3 drawn from the reference TRBV19 and TRBJ2-7 proteins, is DGGITQSPKYLFRKEGQNVTLSCEQNLNHDAMYWYRQDPGQGLRLIYYSQIVNDFQKGDIAEGYSVSREKKESFPLTVTSAQKNPTAFYLCASSMGTGSYEQYFGPGTRLTVT.